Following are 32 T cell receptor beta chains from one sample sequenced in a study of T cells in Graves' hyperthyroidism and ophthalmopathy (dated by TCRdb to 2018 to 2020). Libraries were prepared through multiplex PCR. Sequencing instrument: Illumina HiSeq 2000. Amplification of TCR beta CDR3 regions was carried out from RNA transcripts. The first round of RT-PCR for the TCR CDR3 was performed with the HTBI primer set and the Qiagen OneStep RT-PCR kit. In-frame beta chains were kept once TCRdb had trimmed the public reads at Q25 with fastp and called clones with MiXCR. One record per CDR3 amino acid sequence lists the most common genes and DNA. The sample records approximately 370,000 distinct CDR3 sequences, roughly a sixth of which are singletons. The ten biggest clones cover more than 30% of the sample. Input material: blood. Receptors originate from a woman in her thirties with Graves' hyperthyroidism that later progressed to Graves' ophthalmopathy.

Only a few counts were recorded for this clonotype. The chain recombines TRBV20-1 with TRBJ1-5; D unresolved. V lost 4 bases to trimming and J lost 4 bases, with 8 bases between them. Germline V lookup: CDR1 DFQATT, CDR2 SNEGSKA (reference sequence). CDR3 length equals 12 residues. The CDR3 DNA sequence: TGCAGTGCTAACCCCCCGAATCAGCCCCAGCATTTT. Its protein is CSANPPNQPQHF.

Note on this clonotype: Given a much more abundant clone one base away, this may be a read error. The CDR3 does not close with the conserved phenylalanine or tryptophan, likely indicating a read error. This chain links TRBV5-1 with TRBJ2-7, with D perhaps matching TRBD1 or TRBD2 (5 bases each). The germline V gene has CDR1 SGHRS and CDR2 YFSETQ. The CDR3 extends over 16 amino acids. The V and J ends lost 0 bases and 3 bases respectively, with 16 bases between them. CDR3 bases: TGCGCCAGCAGCTTGGCCTGGGGAGACAGAGGCTACGAGCAGTACCTC. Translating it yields CASSLAWGDRGYEQYL.

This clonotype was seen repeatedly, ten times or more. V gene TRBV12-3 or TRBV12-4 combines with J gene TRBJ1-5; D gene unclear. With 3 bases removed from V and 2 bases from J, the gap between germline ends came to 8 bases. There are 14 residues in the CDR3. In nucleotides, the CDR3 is TGTGCCAGCAGTTTTTTGTCAGGCAATCAGCCCCAGCATTTT. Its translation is CASSFLSGNQPQHF.

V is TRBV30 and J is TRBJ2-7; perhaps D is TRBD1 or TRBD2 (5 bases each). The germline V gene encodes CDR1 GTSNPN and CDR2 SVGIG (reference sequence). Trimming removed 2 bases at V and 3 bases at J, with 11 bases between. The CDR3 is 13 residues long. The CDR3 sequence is CAWSQGPYYEQYF. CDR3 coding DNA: TGTGCCTGGAGTCAGGGACCCTACTACGAGCAGTACTTC.

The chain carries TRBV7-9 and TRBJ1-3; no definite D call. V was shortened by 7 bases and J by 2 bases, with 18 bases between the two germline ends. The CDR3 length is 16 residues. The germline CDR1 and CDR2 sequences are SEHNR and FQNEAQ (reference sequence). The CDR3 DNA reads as TGTGCCAGCACCTCCCCCGAGTTGTTTGCTGGAAACACCATATATTTT. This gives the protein CASTSPELFAGNTIYF.

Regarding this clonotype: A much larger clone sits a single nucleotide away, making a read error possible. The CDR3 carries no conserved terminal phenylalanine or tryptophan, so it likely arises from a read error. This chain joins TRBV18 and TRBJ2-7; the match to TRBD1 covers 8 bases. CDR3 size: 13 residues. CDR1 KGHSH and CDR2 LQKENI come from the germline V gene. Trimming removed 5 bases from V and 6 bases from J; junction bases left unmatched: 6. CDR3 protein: CASSASGGSEQYY. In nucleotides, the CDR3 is TGTGCCAGCTCAGCCTCAGGGGGCAGCGAGCAGTACTAC.

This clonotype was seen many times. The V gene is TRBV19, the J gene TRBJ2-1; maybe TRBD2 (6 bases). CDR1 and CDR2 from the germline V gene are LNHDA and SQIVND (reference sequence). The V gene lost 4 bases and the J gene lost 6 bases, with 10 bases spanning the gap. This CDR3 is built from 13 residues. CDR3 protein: CASSSGVGNEQFF. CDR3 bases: TGTGCCAGTAGTAGCGGGGTAGGCAATGAGCAGTTCTTC.

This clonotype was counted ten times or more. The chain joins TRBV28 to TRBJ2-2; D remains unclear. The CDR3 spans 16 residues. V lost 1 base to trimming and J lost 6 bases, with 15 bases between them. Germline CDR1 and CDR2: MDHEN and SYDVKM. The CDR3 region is CASSLFRPVGSGELFF. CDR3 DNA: TGTGCCAGCAGTTTATTCCGGCCAGTTGGATCCGGGGAGCTGTTTTTT.

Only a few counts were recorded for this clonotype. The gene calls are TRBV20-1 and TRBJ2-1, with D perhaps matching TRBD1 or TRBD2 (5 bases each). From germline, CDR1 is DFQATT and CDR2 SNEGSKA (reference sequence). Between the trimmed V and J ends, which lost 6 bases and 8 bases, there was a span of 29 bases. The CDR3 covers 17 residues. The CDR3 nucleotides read TGCAGTGCCGAGGTAATTGGGGCAGCCGAGAAAGCGGATGAGCAGTTCTTC. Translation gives CSAEVIGAAEKADEQFF.

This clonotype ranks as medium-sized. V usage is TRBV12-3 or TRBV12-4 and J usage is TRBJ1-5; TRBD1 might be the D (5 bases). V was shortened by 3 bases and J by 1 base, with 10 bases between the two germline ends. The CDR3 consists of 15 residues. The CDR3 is CASSLIGESNQPQHF. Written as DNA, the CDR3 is TGTGCCAGCAGTTTGATAGGGGAAAGCAATCAGCCCCAGCATTTT.

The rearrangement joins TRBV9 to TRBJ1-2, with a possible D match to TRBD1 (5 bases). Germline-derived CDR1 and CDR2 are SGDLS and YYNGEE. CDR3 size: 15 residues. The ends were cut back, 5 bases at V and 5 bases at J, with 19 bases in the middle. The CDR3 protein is CASSRRDPTGYGYTF. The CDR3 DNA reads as TGTGCCAGCAGTCGCCGGGACCCCACCGGTTATGGCTACACCTTC.

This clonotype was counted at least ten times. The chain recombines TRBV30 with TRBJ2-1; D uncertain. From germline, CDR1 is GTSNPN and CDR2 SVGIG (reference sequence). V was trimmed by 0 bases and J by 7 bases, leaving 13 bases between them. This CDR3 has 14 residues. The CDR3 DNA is TGTGCCTGGAGTGTGTCCGGCTTCGGGAATGAGCAGTTCTTC. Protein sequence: CAWSVSGFGNEQFF. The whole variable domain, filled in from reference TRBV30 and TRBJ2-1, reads SQTIHQWPATLVQPVGSPLSLECTVEGTSNPNLYWYRQAAGRGLQLLFYSVGIGQISSEVPQNLSASRPQDRQFILSSKKLLLSDSGFYLCAWSVSGFGNEQFFGPGTRLTVL.

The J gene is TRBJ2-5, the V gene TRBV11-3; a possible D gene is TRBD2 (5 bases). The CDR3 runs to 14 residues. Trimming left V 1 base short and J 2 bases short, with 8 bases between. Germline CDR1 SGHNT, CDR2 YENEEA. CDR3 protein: CASSLGGLQETQYF. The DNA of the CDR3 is TGTGCCAGCAGCTTAGGAGGGCTACAAGAGACCCAGTACTTC.

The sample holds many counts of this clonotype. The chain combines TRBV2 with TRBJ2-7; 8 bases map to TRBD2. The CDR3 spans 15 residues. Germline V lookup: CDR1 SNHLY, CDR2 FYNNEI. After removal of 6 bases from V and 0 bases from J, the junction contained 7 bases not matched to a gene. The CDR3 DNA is TGTGCCAGCAGGCGACTAGCGACAAACTCCTACGAGCAGTACTTC. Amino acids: CASRRLATNSYEQYF. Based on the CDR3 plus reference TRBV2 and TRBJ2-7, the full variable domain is EPEVTQTPSHQVTQMGQEVILRCVPISNHLYFYWYRQILGQKVEFLVSFYNNEISEKSEIFDDQFSVERPDGSNFTLKIRSTKLEDSAMYFCASRRLATNSYEQYFGPGTRLTVT.

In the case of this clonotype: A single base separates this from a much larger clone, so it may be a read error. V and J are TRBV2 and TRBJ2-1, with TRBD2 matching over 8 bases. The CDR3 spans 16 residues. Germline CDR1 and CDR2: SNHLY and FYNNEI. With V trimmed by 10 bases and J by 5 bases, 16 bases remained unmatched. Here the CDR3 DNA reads TGTGCCACCAGCCCCACAGCGGGAGCTCGCCACAATGAGCAGTTCTTC. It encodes CATSPTAGARHNEQFF.

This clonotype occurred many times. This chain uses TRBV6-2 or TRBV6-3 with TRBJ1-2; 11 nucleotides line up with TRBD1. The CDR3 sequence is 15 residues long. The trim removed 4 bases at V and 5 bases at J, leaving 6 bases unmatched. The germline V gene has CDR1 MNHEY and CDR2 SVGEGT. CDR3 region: CASSSPDRGQYGYTF. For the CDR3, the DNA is TGTGCCAGCAGTTCTCCGGACAGGGGGCAGTATGGCTACACCTTC.

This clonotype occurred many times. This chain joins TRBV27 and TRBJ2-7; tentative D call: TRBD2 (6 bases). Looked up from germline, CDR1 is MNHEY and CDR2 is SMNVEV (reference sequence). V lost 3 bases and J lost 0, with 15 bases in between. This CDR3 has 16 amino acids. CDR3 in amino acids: CASSLWGAGLSYEQYF. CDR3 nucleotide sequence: TGTGCCAGCAGTTTGTGGGGAGCGGGCCTCTCCTACGAGCAGTACTTC.

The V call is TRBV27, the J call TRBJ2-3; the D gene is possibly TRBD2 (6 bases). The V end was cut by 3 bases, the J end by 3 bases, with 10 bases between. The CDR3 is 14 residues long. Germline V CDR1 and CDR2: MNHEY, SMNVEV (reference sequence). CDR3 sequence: CASSFTGTTDTQYF. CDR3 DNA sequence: TGTGCCAGCAGTTTCACTGGGACTACAGATACGCAGTATTTT.

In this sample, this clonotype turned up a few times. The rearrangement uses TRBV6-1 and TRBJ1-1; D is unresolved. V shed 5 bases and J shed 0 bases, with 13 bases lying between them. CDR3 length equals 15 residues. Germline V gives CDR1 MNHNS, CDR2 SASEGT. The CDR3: CASSPSPDLNTEAFF. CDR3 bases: TGTGCCAGCAGTCCCTCACCCGATTTGAACACTGAAGCTTTCTTT.

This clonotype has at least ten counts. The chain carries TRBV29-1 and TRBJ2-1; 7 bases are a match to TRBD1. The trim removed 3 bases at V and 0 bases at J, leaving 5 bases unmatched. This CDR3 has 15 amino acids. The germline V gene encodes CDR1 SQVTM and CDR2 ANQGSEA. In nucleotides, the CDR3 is TGCAGCGTTGATACCCCAGGGGGCTCCTACAATGAGCAGTTCTTC. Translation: CSVDTPGGSYNEQFF.

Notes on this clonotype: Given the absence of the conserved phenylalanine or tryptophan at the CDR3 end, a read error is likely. The CDR3 bases are TGTGCCAGCAGCTCGACTAGCGGACAAGAGACCCAGTACCTC. Protein product: CASSSTSGQETQYL. This chain joins TRBV7-2 and TRBJ2-5, with 9 bases aligning to TRBD2. Trimming cost V 4 bases and J 2 bases; bases outside gene matches: 2. From germline, CDR1 is SGHTA and CDR2 FQGNSA. There are 14 residues in the CDR3.

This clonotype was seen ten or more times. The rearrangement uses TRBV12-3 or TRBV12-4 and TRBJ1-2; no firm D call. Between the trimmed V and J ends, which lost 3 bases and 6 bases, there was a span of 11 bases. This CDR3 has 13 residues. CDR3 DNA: TGTGCCAGCAGTTTCATCCCGGTGGATGGCTACACCTTC. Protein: CASSFIPVDGYTF.

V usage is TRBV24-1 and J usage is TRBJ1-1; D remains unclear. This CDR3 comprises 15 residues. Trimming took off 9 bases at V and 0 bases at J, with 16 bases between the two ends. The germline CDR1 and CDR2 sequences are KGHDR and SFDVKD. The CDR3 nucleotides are TGTGCCACCTCCTCCGCAGAAGCCGTGAACACTGAAGCTTTCTTT. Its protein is CATSSAEAVNTEAFF.

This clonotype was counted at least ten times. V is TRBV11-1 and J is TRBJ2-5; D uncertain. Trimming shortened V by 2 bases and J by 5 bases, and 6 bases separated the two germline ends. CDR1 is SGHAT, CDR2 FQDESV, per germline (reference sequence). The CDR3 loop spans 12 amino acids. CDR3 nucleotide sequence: TGTGCCAGCAGCTTATCGTCGGAGACCCAGTACTTC. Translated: CASSLSSETQYF.

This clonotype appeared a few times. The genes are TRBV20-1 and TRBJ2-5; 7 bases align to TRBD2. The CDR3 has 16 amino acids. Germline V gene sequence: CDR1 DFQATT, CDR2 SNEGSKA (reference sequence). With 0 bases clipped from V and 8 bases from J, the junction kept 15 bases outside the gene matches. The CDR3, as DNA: TGCAGTGCTAGAGAGACGTCGACTAGCCTACGATTTACCCAGTACTTC. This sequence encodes CSARETSTSLRFTQYF.

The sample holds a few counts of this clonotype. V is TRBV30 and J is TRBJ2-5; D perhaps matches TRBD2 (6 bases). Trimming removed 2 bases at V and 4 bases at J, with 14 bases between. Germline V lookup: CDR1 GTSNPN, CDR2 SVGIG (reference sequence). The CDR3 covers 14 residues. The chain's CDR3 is CAWSRNGRSETQYF. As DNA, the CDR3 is TGTGCCTGGAGTAGGAACGGGAGATCAGAGACCCAGTACTTC.

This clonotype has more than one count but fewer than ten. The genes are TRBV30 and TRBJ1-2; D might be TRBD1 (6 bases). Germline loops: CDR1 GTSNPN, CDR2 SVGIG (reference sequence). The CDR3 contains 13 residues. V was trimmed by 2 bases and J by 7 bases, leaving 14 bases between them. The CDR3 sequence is CAWSFVPGAGYTF. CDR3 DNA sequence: TGTGCCTGGAGTTTCGTCCCGGGGGCTGGCTACACCTTC.

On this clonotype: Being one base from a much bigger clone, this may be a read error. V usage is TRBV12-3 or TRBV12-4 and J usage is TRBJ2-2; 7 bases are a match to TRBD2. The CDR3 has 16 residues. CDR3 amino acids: CASSFALAEYTEELFF. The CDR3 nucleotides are TGTGCCAGCAGTTTTGCGCTAGCGGAATACACCGAGGAGCTGTTTTTT.

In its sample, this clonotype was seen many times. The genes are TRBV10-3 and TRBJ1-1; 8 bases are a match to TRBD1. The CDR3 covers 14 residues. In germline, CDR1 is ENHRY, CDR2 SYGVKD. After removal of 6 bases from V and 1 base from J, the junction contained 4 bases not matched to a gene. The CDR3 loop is CAIREDRANTEAFF. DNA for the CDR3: TGTGCCATCAGGGAGGACAGGGCGAACACTGAAGCTTTCTTT.

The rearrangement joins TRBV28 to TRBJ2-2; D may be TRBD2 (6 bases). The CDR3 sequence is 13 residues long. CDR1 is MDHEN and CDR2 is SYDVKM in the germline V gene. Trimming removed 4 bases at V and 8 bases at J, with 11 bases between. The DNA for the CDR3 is TGTGCCAGCAGTTACGAGCGGGTTGGGGAGCTGTTTTTT. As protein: CASSYERVGELFF.

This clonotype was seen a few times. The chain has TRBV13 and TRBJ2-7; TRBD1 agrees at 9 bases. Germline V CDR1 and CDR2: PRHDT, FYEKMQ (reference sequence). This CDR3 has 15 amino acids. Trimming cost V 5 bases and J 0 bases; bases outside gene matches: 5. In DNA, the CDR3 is TGTGCCAGCAGCCACGGGACAGGGAGCTCCTACGAGCAGTACTTC. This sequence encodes CASSHGTGSSYEQYF.

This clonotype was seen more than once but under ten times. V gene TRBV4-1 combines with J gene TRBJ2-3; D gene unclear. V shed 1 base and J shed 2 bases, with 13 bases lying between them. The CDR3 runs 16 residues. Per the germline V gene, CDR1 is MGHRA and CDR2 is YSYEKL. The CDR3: CASSQGKVLFTDTQYF. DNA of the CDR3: TGCGCCAGCAGCCAAGGAAAGGTCCTTTTCACAGATACGCAGTATTTT.